This TCR beta chain appears in the sequencing data of a study of blood T cell repertoires in COVID-19. Turning to the study itself: Samples taken during acute and convalescent COVID-19 were collected in the United States, Italy and Spain. T cells, B-cell-depleted T cells, or PBMCs supplied cDNA or gDNA.

Original handling: Estimated nucleated cell counts came from reference gene primer amplification. Profiled with immunoSEQ multiplex PCR; TCRdb holds only in-frame clones, not every one. That table furnishes V, J and clone size, whereas the DNA furnished D and trimming. In the table there are about 90,000 clones, about two thirds of which are singletons. In germline, CDR1 is LNHNV, CDR2 YYDKDF (reference sequence). This CDR3 has 13 residues. V was clipped by 5 bases and J by 4 bases, with 11 bases between them. This clonotype originated in a woman aged 80 or older with acute or convalescent COVID-19. V usage is TRBV15 and J usage is TRBJ1-1, with D tentatively TRBD1 (5 bases). The sample taken for sequencing was peripheral blood. Here the CDR3 reads CATSPQGPTEAFF. The CDR3 nucleotides are TGTGCCACCAGCCCGCAGGGCCCCACTGAAGCTTTCTTT.